What follows is one T cell receptor beta chain and its context. CDR1 is MNHNS, CDR2 SASEGT, per germline. Trimming cost V 7 bases and J 10 bases, with 19 bases left between them. CDR3 length equals 13 residues. TCR beta CDR3 sequences were amplified from RNA transcripts. The TCR CDR3 first-round RT-PCR relied on the HTBI primer set. A single record per CDR3 protein comes from TCRdb applying MiXCR to the multiplex PCR reads. The data contain hundreds of thousands of distinct CDR3 sequences, 11% to 15% of them seen just once; the ten biggest clones take up roughly 10%. The source of the sample is a study of T cells in Graves' hyperthyroidism and ophthalmopathy.

The chain uses TRBV6-1 and TRBJ2-5; D could derive from TRBD1 or TRBD2 (5 bases each). This receptor was identified in a woman aged 18-35 years with Graves' hyperthyroidism. Sequencing was done on a sample of blood. The CDR3: CASTEGTYLLQYF. The CDR3 nucleotides read TGTGCCAGCACCGAAGGGACCTACCTCCTCCAGTACTTC.